This T cell receptor beta chain was identified in a study of multiple sclerosis patients with progressive multifocal leukoencephalopathy. In regard to this clone: Its specificity is unknown.

Spiked into each PCR were synthetic inline TR CDR3 controls of all V-J pairings. Produced via immunoSEQ multiplex PCR; TCRdb's table is partial and in-frame only. The data contain some 25,000 clones, around 90% of them singletons. Time point noted: around 12 months of natalizumab therapy. Samples T1 and T2 were drawn at 6 and 12 months of therapy, respectively. Trimming pared 3 bases from V and 4 bases from J, leaving 10 bases between. The CDR3 has 14 amino acids. The V gene's germline CDR1 is KGHSH and CDR2 LQKENI. Whole-study findings and limits: Clones expanded at PML were already present before and during natalizumab.

The V and J genes are TRBV18 and TRBJ1-3, with D tentatively TRBD1 (5 bases). This receptor was identified in a man aged 30-40 years with multiple sclerosis. The starting material was PBMCs, obtained from a patient treated with natalizumab. CDR3 sequence: CASSPRGSGNTIYF. The CDR3 coding sequence is TGTGCCAGCTCACCGAGGGGTTCCGGAAACACCATATATTTT.